Sequencing of this T cell receptor (beta chain) was carried out in a study of shared clonotypes between healthy human individuals (dated by TCRdb to 2020 to 2022). Study-wide context: Three men and two women, aged 18 to 49 years, made up the cohort. To estimate repertoire size and how much clonotype sharing occurs between individuals, the study deeply sequenced the blood TCR repertoires of about five healthy adults. To increase sequencing depth and limit assay-specific biases, different laboratories used diverse techniques to prepare libraries and sequence TCR repertoires. Between about 0.9 and 9 billion PBMCs per donor were obtained by leukapheresis.

Using the deep immunoSEQ assay, TCR CDR3 regions were amplified from genomic DNA by multiplex PCR. Extracted genomic DNA from each cell subset was spread evenly across all wells of several immunoSEQ 96-well plates, with each plate serving as a replicate. For unsorted PBMC, approximately 0.3 ug genomic DNA, equal to 30,000 or so T cell genomes, was loaded into each replicate PCR. Genomic DNA from unsorted PBMC was sequenced over ten immunoSEQ deep assay plates. The purified libraries were quantified using a Qubit 3.0 fluorometer, sized with a Bioanalyzer 2100, and then quantified again using the KAPA Library Quantification kit. Each immunoSEQ 96-well plate was sequenced on its own single-read 150-cycle Illumina NextSeq 550 flow cell. The authors' pipeline ran thus. Because the immunoSEQ output included only junctional sequences and no quality scores, the filtering could not be the same as the filtering used for full-length reads. To assign V/J genes and CDR3, sequences were annotated against IMGT germline references using PyIR, a Python wrapper for IgBLAST v1.9. Any read was removed if the V/J assignment was weak (E-value above 1e-6), the CDR3 was missing, or the read contained stop codons, out-of-frame junctions, or ambiguous translated residues. A V3J clonotype was defined by an identical inferred V gene, J gene, and CDR3 amino acid sequence. The percentage overlap between two repertoires was calculated by dividing the number of shared unique clonotypes by the size of the smaller repertoire. Richness of each repertoire was evaluated using RTK rarefaction, the Chao1 estimator, and Recon v2.1 estimates of unobserved clonotypes. TCRdb stores this immuneACCESS table with in-frame sequences only. Part of the clones is absent; in the studies checked, under half of the shortfall reflects unresolved V genes, and no reason is known for the rest. That table is the source of V, J and clone size, and D and trimming were worked out from the DNA. Across this sample there are 450,000 to 500,000 clones, with roughly 80% seen only once. Approximately 12% of the sample rests with the top ten.

The sample holds a few counts of this clone. Its cognate antigen has yet to be identified. No much larger clone exists at a distance of one base, and base qualities are not known. This CDR3 is also generated by other DNA sequences in the sample. Overall study results and their limits: Sampling was restricted to blood, and TCR repertoires in tissue are likely to differ from TCR repertoires in blood. Pairwise subsampling indicated that sequencing depth was expected to affect the degree of clonotype sharing among donors. The small number of donors limited the genetic and exposure-history diversity represented.

CDR1 and CDR2 are drawn from the germline V gene: MGHRA, YSYEKL. Cut back by 3 bases and 1 base, the V and J ends lie 10 bases apart. Measured from the cysteine to the phenylalanine, the CDR3 is 15 residues long. The DNA shown is the 45-base CDR3, in frame from base 1. The donors were healthy, HIV-negative adults with no recently reported acute infections or vaccinations. All donors were Caucasian adults living in Nashville, Tennessee, USA. For unsorted samples, tens of millions of PBMCs were counted and genomic DNA was extracted with the QIAamp DNA Blood Mini kit. After blood collection by leukapheresis, PBMCs were isolated using Ficoll-Histopaque density gradient centrifugation and then cryopreserved in the vapor phase of liquid nitrogen.

This clonotype originated in a woman in her forties in good health. Some clones in this sample may be carry-over from other donors' samples. In this chain, TRBV4-1 is recombined with TRBJ1-5, with a tentative D gene TRBD1 over 5 matching bases. The specimen sequenced was PBMCs. CDR3 sequence: CASSQGDGSNQPQHF. The nucleotide sequence reads TGCGCCAGCAGCCAGGGGGATGGCAGCAATCAGCCCCAGCATTTT.